This T cell receptor (beta chain) was profiled in a study of B cell selection in AIRE deficiency. CD4+CD127+ cells were sorted as the conventional CD4 T cells. The protocol was immunoSEQ multiplex PCR, while the TCRdb copy is restricted to in-frame clones and leaves out a portion. Here the sample spans under 30,000 clones, roughly 96% being singletons. On this clone: No antigen is known for it.

The CDR3 consists of 13 residues. V shed 0 bases and J shed 13 bases, with 15 bases lying between them. Germline V gene sequence: CDR1 MNHNY, CDR2 SVGAGI (reference sequence). The study, taken as a whole, reports: Patient Tconv cells held 30% to 35% of Treg sequences shared by healthy donors. Healthy Tconv contained around two fifths of shared healthy Treg sequences; only TCRbeta sequenced. Shared Treg sequences were biased toward short CDR3s with few non-templated nucleotide insertions. Healthy donors alone shared 30% to 35% of around 3,700 Treg sequences; patients alone approximately 9%.

The sequence was collected from a human donor in good health. Specimen: CD4+CD127+ conventional T cells sorted from PBMCs. The chain is built from TRBV6-6 and TRBJ1-2; D call uncertain. CDR3 coding DNA: TGTGCCAGCAGTTACTCGAGTAGTAAGGTGACCACCTTC. Protein product: CASSYSSSKVTTF.